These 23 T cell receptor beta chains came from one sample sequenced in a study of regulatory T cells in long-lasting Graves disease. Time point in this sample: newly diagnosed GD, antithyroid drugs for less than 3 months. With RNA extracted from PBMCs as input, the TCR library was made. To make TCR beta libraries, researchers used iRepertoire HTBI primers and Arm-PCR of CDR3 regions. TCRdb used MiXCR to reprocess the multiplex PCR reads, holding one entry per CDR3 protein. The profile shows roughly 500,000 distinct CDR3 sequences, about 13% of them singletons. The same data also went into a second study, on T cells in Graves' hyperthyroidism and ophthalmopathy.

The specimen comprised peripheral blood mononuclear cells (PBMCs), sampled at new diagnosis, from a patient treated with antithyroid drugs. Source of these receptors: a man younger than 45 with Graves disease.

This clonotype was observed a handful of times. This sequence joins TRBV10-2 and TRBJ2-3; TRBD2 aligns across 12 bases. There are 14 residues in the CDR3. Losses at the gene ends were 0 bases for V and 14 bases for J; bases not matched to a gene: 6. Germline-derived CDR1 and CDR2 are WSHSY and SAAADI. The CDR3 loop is CASSESASGRALYF. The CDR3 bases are TGCGCCAGCAGTGAGTCTGCTAGCGGGAGGGCCTTGTATTTT.

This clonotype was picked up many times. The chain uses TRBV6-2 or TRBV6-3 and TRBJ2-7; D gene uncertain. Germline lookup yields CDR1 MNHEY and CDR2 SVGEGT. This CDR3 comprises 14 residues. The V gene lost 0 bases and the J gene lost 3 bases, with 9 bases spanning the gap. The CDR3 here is CASSYSNSHYEQYF. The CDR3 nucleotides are TGTGCCAGCAGTTACTCGAACAGCCACTACGAGCAGTACTTC.

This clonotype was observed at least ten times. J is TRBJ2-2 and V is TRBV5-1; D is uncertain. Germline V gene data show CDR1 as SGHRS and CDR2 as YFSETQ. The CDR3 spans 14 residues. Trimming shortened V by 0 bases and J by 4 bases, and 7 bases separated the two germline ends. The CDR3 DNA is TGCGCCAGCAGCTTGGTGCAGAGCACCGGGGAGCTGTTTTTT. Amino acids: CASSLVQSTGELFF.

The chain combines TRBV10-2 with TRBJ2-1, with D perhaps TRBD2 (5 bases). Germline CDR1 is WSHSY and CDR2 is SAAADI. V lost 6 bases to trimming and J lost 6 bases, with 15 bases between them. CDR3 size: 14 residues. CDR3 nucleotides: TGCGCCAGCAGCCCCACGGGATTTCTCAATGAGCAGTTCTTC. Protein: CASSPTGFLNEQFF.

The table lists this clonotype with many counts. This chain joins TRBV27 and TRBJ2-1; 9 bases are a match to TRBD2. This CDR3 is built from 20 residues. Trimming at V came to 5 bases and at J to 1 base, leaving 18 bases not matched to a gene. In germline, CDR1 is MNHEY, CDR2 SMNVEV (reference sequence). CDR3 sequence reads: CASSPRLAVLRGGSYNEQFF. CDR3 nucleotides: TGTGCCAGCAGTCCAAGACTAGCGGTCCTCAGGGGAGGTTCCTACAATGAGCAGTTCTTC.

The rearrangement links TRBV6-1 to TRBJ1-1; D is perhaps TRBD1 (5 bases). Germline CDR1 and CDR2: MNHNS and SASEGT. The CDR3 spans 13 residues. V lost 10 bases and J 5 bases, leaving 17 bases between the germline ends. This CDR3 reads CATTQRGATEAFF. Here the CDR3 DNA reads TGTGCCACCACCCAAAGGGGAGCGACTGAAGCTTTCTTT.

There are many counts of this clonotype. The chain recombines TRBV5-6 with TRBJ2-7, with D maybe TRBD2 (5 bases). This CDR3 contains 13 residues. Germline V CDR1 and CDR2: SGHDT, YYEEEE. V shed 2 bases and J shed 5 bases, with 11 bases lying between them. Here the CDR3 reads CASSFTRADEQYF. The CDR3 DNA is TGTGCCAGCAGCTTCACTAGGGCGGACGAGCAGTACTTC.

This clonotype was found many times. The CDR3 spells CASSPRGGGSSYEQYF. The CDR3 DNA reads TGTGCCAGCAGCCCCCGGGGGGGCGGGAGCTCCTACGAGCAGTACTTC. The chain has TRBV3-1 and TRBJ2-7; 8 nucleotides agree with TRBD2. CDR1 and CDR2 (germline): LGHDT, YNNKEL (reference sequence). V was clipped by 4 bases and J by 0 bases; unmatched bases: 8. This CDR3 has 16 amino acids.

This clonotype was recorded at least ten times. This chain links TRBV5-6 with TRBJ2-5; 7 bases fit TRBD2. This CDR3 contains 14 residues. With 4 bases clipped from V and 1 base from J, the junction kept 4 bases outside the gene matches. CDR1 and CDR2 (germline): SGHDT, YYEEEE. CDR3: CASSQTSFQETQYF. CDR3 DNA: TGTGCCAGCAGCCAGACTAGCTTCCAAGAGACCCAGTACTTC. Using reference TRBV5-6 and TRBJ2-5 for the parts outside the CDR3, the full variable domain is DAGVTQSPTHLIKTRGQQVTLRCSPKSGHDTVSWYQQALGQGPQFIFQYYEEEERQRGNFPDRFSGHQFPNYSSELNVNALLLGDSALYLCASSQTSFQETQYFGPGTRLLVL.

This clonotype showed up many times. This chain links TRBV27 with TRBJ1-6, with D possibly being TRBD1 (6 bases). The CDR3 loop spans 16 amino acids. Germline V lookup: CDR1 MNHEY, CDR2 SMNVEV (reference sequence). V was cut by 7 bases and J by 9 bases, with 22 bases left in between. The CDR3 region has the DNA TGTGCCAGCAACTTAGGAGGGGGAAGTTACACTTCACCCCTCCACTTT. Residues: CASNLGGGSYTSPLHF.

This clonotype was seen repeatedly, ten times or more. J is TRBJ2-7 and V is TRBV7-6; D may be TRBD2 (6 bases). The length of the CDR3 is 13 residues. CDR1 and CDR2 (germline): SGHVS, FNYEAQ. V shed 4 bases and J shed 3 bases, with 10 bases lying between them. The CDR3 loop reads CASSYMGGYEQYF. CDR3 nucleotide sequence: TGTGCCAGCAGCTACATGGGGGGCTACGAGCAGTACTTC.

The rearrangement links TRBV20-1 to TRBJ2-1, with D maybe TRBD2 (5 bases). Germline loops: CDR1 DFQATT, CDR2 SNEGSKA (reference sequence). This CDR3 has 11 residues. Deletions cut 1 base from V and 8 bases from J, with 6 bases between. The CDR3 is CSARVEDEQFF. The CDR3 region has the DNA TGCAGTGCTAGAGTGGAGGATGAGCAGTTCTTC.

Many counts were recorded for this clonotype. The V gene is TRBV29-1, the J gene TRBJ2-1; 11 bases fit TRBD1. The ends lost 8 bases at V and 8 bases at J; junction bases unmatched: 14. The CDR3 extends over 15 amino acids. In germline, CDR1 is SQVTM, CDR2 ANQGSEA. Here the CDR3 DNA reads TGCAGCAGCCGCGGTGGGACAGGGGGTTTCCATGAGCAGTTCTTC. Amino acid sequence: CSSRGGTGGFHEQFF.

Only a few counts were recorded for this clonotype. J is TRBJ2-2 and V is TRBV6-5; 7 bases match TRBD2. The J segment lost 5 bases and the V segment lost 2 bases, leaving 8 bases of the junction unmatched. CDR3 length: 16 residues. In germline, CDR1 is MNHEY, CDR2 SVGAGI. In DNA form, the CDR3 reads TGTGCCAGCAGTTACGAACACGGGAGGAAGACCGGGGAGCTGTTTTTT. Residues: CASSYEHGRKTGELFF.

In DNA form, the CDR3 reads TGTGCCAGCAGCTTACTCGTAGGGTATGGGAGAGACACTGAAGCTTTCTTT. It translates to CASSLLVGYGRDTEAFF. The chain uses TRBV7-4 and TRBJ1-1; D is undetermined. CDR1 is SGHVT and CDR2 is SQSDAQ in the germline V gene. The ends were cut back, 2 bases at V and 3 bases at J, with 19 bases in the middle. This CDR3 comprises 17 residues.

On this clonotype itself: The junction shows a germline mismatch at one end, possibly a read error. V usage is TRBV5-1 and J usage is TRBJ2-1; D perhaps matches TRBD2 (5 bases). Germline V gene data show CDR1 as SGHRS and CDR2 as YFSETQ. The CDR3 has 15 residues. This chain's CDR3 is CASSSDLSSYNKQFF. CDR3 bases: TGCGCCAGCAGCTCGGACTTGAGCTCCTACAATAAGCAGTTCTTC.

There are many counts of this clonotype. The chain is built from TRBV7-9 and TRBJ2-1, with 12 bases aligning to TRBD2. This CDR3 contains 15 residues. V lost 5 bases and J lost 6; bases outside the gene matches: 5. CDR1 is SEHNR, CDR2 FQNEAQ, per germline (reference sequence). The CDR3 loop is CASSHLAGGSNEQFF. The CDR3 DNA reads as TGTGCCAGCAGCCACCTAGCGGGAGGGTCCAATGAGCAGTTCTTC.

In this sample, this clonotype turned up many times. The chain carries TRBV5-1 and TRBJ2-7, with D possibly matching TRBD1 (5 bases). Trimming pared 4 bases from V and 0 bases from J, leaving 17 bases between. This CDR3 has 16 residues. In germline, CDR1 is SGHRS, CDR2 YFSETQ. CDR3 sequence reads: CASSHQMGPASYEQYF. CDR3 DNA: TGCGCCAGCAGCCATCAGATGGGGCCTGCCTCCTACGAGCAGTACTTC.

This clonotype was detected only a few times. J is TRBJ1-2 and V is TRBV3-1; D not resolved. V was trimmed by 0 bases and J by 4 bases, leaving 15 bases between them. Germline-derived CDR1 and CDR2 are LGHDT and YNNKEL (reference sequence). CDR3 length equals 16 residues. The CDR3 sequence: CASSQEGRSQGYGYTF. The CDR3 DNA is TGTGCCAGCAGCCAAGAAGGACGGTCCCAAGGCTATGGCTACACCTTC.

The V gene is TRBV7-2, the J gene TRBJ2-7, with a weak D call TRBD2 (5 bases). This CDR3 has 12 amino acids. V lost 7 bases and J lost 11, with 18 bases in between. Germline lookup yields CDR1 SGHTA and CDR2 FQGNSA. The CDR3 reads CASISKPGKEYF. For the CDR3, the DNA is TGTGCCAGCATCTCAAAGCCCGGGAAGGAGTACTTC.

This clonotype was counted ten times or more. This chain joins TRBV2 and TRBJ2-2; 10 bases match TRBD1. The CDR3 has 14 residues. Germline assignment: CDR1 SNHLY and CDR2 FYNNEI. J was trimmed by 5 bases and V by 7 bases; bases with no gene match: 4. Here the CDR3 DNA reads TGTGCCAGCACCGGACAGGGGGTAACCGGGGAGCTGTTTTTT. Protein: CASTGQGVTGELFF.

The CDR3 here is CASSQEGGPTDTQYF. The CDR3 nucleotides read TGTGCCAGCAGCCAAGAAGGCGGGCCCACAGATACGCAGTATTTT. The rearrangement joins TRBV3-1 to TRBJ2-3, with D tentatively TRBD2 (5 bases). The CDR3 is 15 amino acids. Germline loops: CDR1 LGHDT, CDR2 YNNKEL (reference sequence). The V and J ends lost 0 bases and 2 bases respectively, with 9 bases between them.

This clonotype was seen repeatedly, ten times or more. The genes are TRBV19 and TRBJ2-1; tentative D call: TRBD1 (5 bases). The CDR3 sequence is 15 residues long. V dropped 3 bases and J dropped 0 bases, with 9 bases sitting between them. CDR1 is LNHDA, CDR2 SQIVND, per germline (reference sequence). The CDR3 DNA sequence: TGTGCCAGTAGTATTTACCAGGGCTCCTACAATGAGCAGTTCTTC. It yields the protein CASSIYQGSYNEQFF. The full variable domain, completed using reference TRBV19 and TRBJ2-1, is DGGITQSPKYLFRKEGQNVTLSCEQNLNHDAMYWYRQDPGQGLRLIYYSQIVNDFQKGDIAEGYSVSREKKESFPLTVTSAQKNPTAFYLCASSIYQGSYNEQFFGPGTRLTVL.